This passage covers 26 T cell receptor beta chains from one sample sequenced in a study of blood T cell repertoires in COVID-19 (dated by TCRdb to the early 2020s). Library preparation was by the immunoSEQ multiplex PCR assay. Held by TCRdb, this immuneACCESS table contains in-frame sequences only and omits some clones. Under half of the omission traces to an unresolved V gene where checked; the cause of the rest is unknown. For this sample there are about 35,000 clones; 80% to 95% appear just once. Of the sample, roughly a fifth is held by the ten largest clones. The sequencing sample was made of peripheral blood. All receptors come from a man older than 75 with acute or convalescent COVID-19.

The V gene is TRBV29-1, the J gene TRBJ1-2; D ambiguous. Trimming pared 4 bases from V and 2 bases from J, leaving 14 bases between. The CDR3 loop spans 14 amino acids. Per germline, CDR1 SQVTM and CDR2 ANQGSEA. CDR3 region: CSVVVGTTNYGYTF. The CDR3 bases are TGCAGCGTTGTAGTGGGCACGACGAACTATGGCTACACCTTC. The full variable domain, its missing parts supplied by reference TRBV29-1 and TRBJ1-2, is SAVISQKPSRDICQRGTSLTIQCQVDSQVTMMFWYRQQPGQSLTLIATANQGSEATYESGFVIDKFPISRPNLTFSTLTVSNMSPEDSSIYLCSVVVGTTNYGYTFGSGTRLTVV.

The chain couples TRBV7-9 to TRBJ2-2, with 10 positions matching TRBD1. The trim removed 5 bases at V and 5 bases at J, leaving 32 bases unmatched. CDR1 is SEHNR, CDR2 FQNEAQ, per germline (reference sequence). This CDR3 comprises 24 residues. CDR3 sequence reads: CASSTFTGTGDPELRRIRTGELFF. The CDR3 DNA follows: TGTGCCAGCAGCACCTTCACCGGGACAGGGGATCCCGAGTTGAGGCGGATACGGACCGGGGAGCTGTTTTTT.

The table lists this clone with a count of one. The rearrangement links TRBV5-1 to TRBJ1-2, with 7 bases that match TRBD1. Germline V gene lookup returns CDR1 SGHRS and CDR2 YFSETQ. The CDR3 sequence is 14 residues long. V lost 2 bases and J lost 8; bases outside the gene matches: 9. The CDR3 DNA reads as TGCGCCAGCAGCTTAGCAGGGGGTAAAAACGGCTACACCTTC. As protein: CASSLAGGKNGYTF.

V gene TRBV19 combines with J gene TRBJ1-4; no reliable D call. Germline V gives CDR1 LNHDA, CDR2 SQIVND (reference sequence). V lost 4 bases and J lost 7, with 16 bases in between. The CDR3 consists of 15 residues. The chain's CDR3 is CASSTYRDGSEKLFF. CDR3 coding DNA: TGTGCCAGTAGTACCTATCGGGATGGGAGTGAAAAACTGTTTTTT.

The V and J genes are TRBV3-1 (or the pseudogene TRBV3-2) and TRBJ2-5, with 8 nucleotides matching TRBD2. CDR1 is LGHDT, CDR2 YNNKEL, per germline (reference sequence). V lost 1 base to trimming and J lost 2 bases; unmatched junction nucleotides: 6. The CDR3 runs to 16 residues. The CDR3 DNA sequence: TGTGCCAGCAGCCAAGTGAGAACTAGCGGACAAGAGACCCAGTACTTC. Amino acid sequence: CASSQVRTSGQETQYF.

The chain is built from TRBV27 and TRBJ1-6; D possibly corresponds to TRBD1 (5 bases). The CDR3 loop spans 13 amino acids. Looked up from germline, CDR1 is MNHEY and CDR2 is SMNVEV (reference sequence). Trimming left V 6 bases short and J 7 bases short, with 10 bases between. CDR3 loop: CASSRQRNSPLHF. As DNA, the CDR3 is TGTGCCAGCAGCCGACAGAGAAATTCACCCCTCCACTTT.

This sequence joins TRBV19 and TRBJ2-1, with 7 bases identical to TRBD1. CDR3 length: 15 amino acids. CDR1 is LNHDA, CDR2 SQIVND, per germline (reference sequence). The junction had 9 bases not matched to a gene; V was cut back by 6 bases and J by 4 bases. The DNA of the CDR3 is TGTGCCAGTAGCACGGGACAGTTTGAATACAATGAGCAGTTCTTC. This translates into CASSTGQFEYNEQFF.

The chain carries TRBV15 and TRBJ2-3; 7 bases line up with TRBD1. Germline V gene data show CDR1 as LNHNV and CDR2 as YYDKDF (reference sequence). CDR3 size: 14 residues. With 5 bases clipped from V and 1 base from J, the junction kept 3 bases outside the gene matches. This chain's CDR3 is CATSRTGGTDTQYF. In DNA, the CDR3 is TGTGCCACCAGCCGTACAGGGGGCACAGATACGCAGTATTTT.

The V call is TRBV9, the J call TRBJ1-4; D not resolved. This CDR3 is 14 amino acids long. Trimming shortened V by 3 bases and J by 0 bases, and 6 bases separated the two germline ends. Germline lookup yields CDR1 SGDLS and CDR2 YYNGEE. CDR3 sequence (DNA): TGTGCCAGCAGCGCCCTCGCAACTAATGAAAAACTGTTTTTT. This encodes CASSALATNEKLFF.

This sequence joins TRBV7-9 and TRBJ2-2; D is possibly TRBD1 (5 bases). CDR3 length: 15 residues. The germline V gene has CDR1 SEHNR and CDR2 FQNEAQ (reference sequence). V was clipped by 5 bases and J by 1 base, with 11 bases between them. The CDR3 bases are TGTGCCAGCAGCCGAAGGGGCAGGAACACCGGGGAGCTGTTTTTT. Its translation is CASSRRGRNTGELFF.

The CDR3: CASREDRGSSPLHF. The CDR3 nucleotides read TGTGCCAGCAGAGAAGACAGGGGTAGTTCACCCCTCCACTTT. This sequence joins TRBV25-1 and TRBJ1-6, with 8 bases aligning to TRBD1. V lost 6 bases and J lost 9; bases outside the gene matches: 7. Germline V gene data show CDR1 as MGHDK and CDR2 as SYGVNS. This CDR3 comprises 14 residues.

V gene TRBV19 combines with J gene TRBJ1-1; possibly TRBD1 for D (5 bases). The germline V and J ends were trimmed by 7 bases and 4 bases, with 16 bases remaining between them. The V gene's germline CDR1 is LNHDA and CDR2 SQIVND (reference sequence). The CDR3 covers 14 residues. The CDR3 spells CASNLWGRSTEAFF. The CDR3 DNA sequence: TGTGCCAGTAATCTCTGGGGGAGGAGCACTGAAGCTTTCTTT.

The CDR3 loop reads CASSSGGVQETQYF. Written as DNA, the CDR3 is TGCGCCAGCAGCTCGGGAGGGGTCCAAGAGACCCAGTACTTC. The chain combines TRBV5-1 with TRBJ2-5; the match to TRBD2 covers 8 bases. Per the germline V gene, CDR1 is SGHRS and CDR2 is YFSETQ. This CDR3 spans 14 amino acids. V lost 3 bases, J lost 1 base, and 2 bases stayed unmatched.

This clone appeared a single time. The chain recombines TRBV25-1 with TRBJ1-6; tentatively, D is TRBD1 (6 bases). Trimming left V 2 bases short and J 10 bases short, with 15 bases between. Germline lookup yields CDR1 MGHDK and CDR2 SYGVNS. The CDR3 spans 15 residues. The CDR3 here is CASSEPTGISSPLHF. The CDR3 DNA reads TGTGCCAGCAGTGAACCAACAGGGATCAGCTCACCCCTCCACTTT.

This clone was seen a few times. The rearrangement uses TRBV3-1 (or the pseudogene TRBV3-2) and TRBJ1-5; a weak D match, TRBD1 (6 bases). This CDR3 has 14 amino acids. V gave up 1 base and J gave up 2 bases, with 6 bases separating them. Germline V gene data show CDR1 as LGHDT and CDR2 as YNNKEL (reference sequence). The CDR3 DNA follows: TGTGCCAGCAGCCAAGGACAGGGCAATCAGCCCCAGCATTTT. Amino acids: CASSQGQGNQPQHF.

This clone showed up just once. The V gene is TRBV20-1, the J gene TRBJ1-2; D not certain. This CDR3 contains 11 residues. V lost 5 bases to trimming and J lost 3 bases, with 7 bases between them. Germline V gives CDR1 DFQATT, CDR2 SNEGSKA (reference sequence). CDR3 in amino acids: CSAYSYYGYTF. The DNA for the CDR3 is TGCAGTGCTTACAGCTACTATGGCTACACCTTC.

The V call is TRBV19, the J call TRBJ1-2; 8 bases fit TRBD1. V was pared by 3 bases and J by 2 bases, with 14 bases of the junction left unmatched. Germline-derived CDR1 and CDR2 are LNHDA and SQIVND (reference sequence). The CDR3 covers 18 residues. This chain's CDR3 is CASSILSPPYRGNYGYTF. DNA of the CDR3: TGTGCCAGTAGTATCCTATCGCCTCCCTACAGGGGGAACTATGGCTACACCTTC.

The CDR3 DNA reads as TGTGCCAGCAGGGAGGGCGAAAACACCATATATTTT. Protein sequence: CASREGENTIYF. This chain uses TRBV6-6 with TRBJ1-3; D is ambiguous. CDR1 MNHNY and CDR2 SVGAGI come from the germline V gene (reference sequence). CDR3 length equals 12 residues. The germline V and J ends were trimmed by 6 bases and 6 bases, with 9 bases remaining between them.

V is TRBV7-8 and J is TRBJ1-1, with 7 bases identical to TRBD1. Germline V gene data show CDR1 as SGHVS and CDR2 as FQNEAQ. The CDR3 sequence is 14 residues long. J gave up 7 bases and V 5 bases, and 10 bases lay outside the gene matches. In DNA form, the CDR3 reads TGTGCCAGCAGCAAAAGACAGGGAAGGAATGAAGCTTTCTTT. Its protein is CASSKRQGRNEAFF.

This rearrangement joins TRBV10-3 to TRBJ1-4; 10 bases are a match to TRBD1. Germline trimming cut 7 bases from V and 5 bases from J; bases unmatched to any gene: 10. Germline V lookup: CDR1 ENHRY, CDR2 SYGVKD. This CDR3 is 16 amino acids long. The CDR3 spells CAIIGTGEGKNEKLFF. The CDR3 nucleotides read TGTGCCATCATAGGGACAGGGGAGGGGAAAAATGAAAAACTGTTTTTT.

The rearrangement joins TRBV7-2 to TRBJ1-1, with D uncertain. The germline CDR1 and CDR2 sequences are SGHTA and FQGNSA. V gave up 5 bases and J gave up 11 bases, with 21 bases separating them. This CDR3 is 14 amino acids long. For the CDR3, the DNA is TGTGCCAGCAGCATTTCTAGAGCTAGGATCGGGGCTTTCTTT. Translating it yields CASSISRARIGAFF. The full variable domain, its missing parts supplied by reference TRBV7-2 and TRBJ1-1, is GAGVSQSPSNKVTEKGKDVELRCDPISGHTALYWYRQSLGQGLEFLIYFQGNSAPDKSGLPSDRFSAERTGGSVSTLTIQRTQQEDSAVYLCASSISRARIGAFFGQGTRLTVV.

The gene calls are TRBV19 and TRBJ1-5; D is undetermined. Trimming shortened V by 6 bases and J by 4 bases, and 25 bases separated the two germline ends. Looked up from germline, CDR1 is LNHDA and CDR2 is SQIVND (reference sequence). The length of the CDR3 is 18 residues. CDR3 protein: CASRAAREANYRNQPQHF. In DNA, the CDR3 is TGTGCCAGTAGGGCGGCCCGGGAGGCGAATTATAGGAATCAGCCCCAGCATTTT.

The chain couples TRBV7-2 to TRBJ1-4, with 8 nucleotides matching TRBD1. V shed 6 bases, J shed 8 bases, and the junction held 8 bases outside the gene matches. The CDR3 loop spans 14 amino acids. The germline CDR1 and CDR2 sequences are SGHTA and FQGNSA. The CDR3 nucleotides are TGTGCCAGCAGGTCCGACAGGGGCTACGAAAAACTGTTTTTT. Amino acids: CASRSDRGYEKLFF.

This clone was recorded a few times. The chain recombines TRBV2 with TRBJ1-1, with D perhaps matching TRBD1 (5 bases). Trimming took 3 bases from V and 7 from J, leaving 15 bases between them. This CDR3 has 14 residues. Per the germline V gene, CDR1 is SNHLY and CDR2 is FYNNEI. The CDR3 DNA sequence: TGTGCCAGCAGTGAGACCGGGGGTTACCGTGAAGCTTTCTTT. It translates to CASSETGGYREAFF.

The chain joins TRBV9 to TRBJ2-5, with a tentative D call TRBD1 (5 bases). V was clipped by 2 bases and J by 3 bases, with 11 bases between them. Germline V gives CDR1 SGDLS, CDR2 YYNGEE. The CDR3 runs to 14 residues. This CDR3 is CASSVSGQEETQYF. The DNA for the CDR3 is TGTGCCAGCAGCGTTTCAGGGCAGGAAGAGACCCAGTACTTC.

This chain links TRBV30 with TRBJ2-7; D remains ambiguous. This CDR3 contains 12 residues. Germline V gene sequence: CDR1 GTSNPN, CDR2 SVGIG (reference sequence). Trimming left V 1 base short and J 3 bases short, with 7 bases between. The CDR3 nucleotides are TGTGCCTGGAGTGCTCTATTCTACGAGCAGTACTTC. Protein product: CAWSALFYEQYF.